This T cell receptor (beta chain) was profiled in a study of blood T cell repertoires in COVID-19. Study-level background: Donors in the United States, Italy and Spain gave samples during acute or convalescent COVID-19. PBMCs, B-cell-depleted T cells, or T cells provided the cDNA or gDNA that made up the material.

Seattle cases were enrolled at active infection and followed longitudinally. V lost 4 bases and J 7 bases, leaving 17 bases between the germline ends. Germline V gene sequence: CDR1 SGHDT, CDR2 YYEEEE. This CDR3 is built from 14 residues. In the original processing: Estimation of nucleated cell counts relied on the amplification of reference gene primers. Libraries were prepared by immunoSEQ multiplex PCR; TCRdb keeps only in-frame clonotypes and omits some of them. V and J calls plus clone size are reproduced from that table; the DNA served to infer D and trimming. The sample has more than 85,000 clones; roughly 92% are singletons.

The receptor's source is a woman in her fifties or sixties with COVID-19, enrolled during active disease. The sequencing sample was made of peripheral blood. J is TRBJ1-2 and V is TRBV5-6; D uncertain. As DNA, the CDR3 is TGTGCCAGCAGCCGCGGGAGGCTGAGGGCTGGCTACACCTTC. It codes for CASSRGRLRAGYTF.